These 2 T cell receptor beta chains were sequenced from one sample in a study of blood T cell repertoires in COVID-19. Profiling relied on immunoSEQ multiplex PCR, and the TCRdb table lists in-frame clones only, not all of them. The table shows approximately 150,000 clones, with about nine tenths occurring only once. The sequencing input was peripheral blood. These receptor sequences come from a woman between 55 and 75 years old with active or convalescent COVID-19.

The chain joins TRBV7-2 to TRBJ1-4; TRBD1 matches at 9 bases. The CDR3 sequence is 15 residues long. Unmatched junction bases numbered 7, after V lost 4 bases and J lost 7 bases. Germline V CDR1 and CDR2: SGHTA, FQGNSA. CDR3 region: CASSSNRGPGEKLFF. The DNA of the CDR3 is TGTGCCAGCAGCTCCAACAGGGGGCCAGGTGAAAAACTGTTTTTT.

The chain has TRBV7-9 and TRBJ1-1, with 7 nucleotides matching TRBD1. The CDR3 is made up of 16 amino acids. Per germline, CDR1 SEHNR and CDR2 FQNEAQ (reference sequence). The ends lost 4 bases at V and 2 bases at J; junction bases unmatched: 10. The CDR3 is CASSSEKGQPNTEAFF. Here the CDR3 DNA reads TGTGCCAGCAGCTCAGAGAAGGGACAGCCTAACACTGAAGCTTTCTTT.